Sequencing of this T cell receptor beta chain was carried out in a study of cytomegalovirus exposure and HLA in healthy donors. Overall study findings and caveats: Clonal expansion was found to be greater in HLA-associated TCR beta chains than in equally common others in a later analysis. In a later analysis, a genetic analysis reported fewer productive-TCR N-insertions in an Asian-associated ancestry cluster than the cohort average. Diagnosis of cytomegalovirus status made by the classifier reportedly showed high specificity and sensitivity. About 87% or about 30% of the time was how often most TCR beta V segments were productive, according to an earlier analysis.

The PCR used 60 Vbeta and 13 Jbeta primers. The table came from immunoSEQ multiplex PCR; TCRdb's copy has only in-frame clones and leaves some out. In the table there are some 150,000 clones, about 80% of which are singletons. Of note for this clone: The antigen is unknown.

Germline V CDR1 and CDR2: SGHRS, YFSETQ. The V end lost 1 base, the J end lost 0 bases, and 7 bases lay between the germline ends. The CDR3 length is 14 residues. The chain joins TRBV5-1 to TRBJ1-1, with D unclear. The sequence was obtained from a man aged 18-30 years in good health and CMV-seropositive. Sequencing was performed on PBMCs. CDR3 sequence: CASSLWQMNTEAFF. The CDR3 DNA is TGCGCCAGCAGCTTGTGGCAGATGAACACTGAAGCTTTCTTT. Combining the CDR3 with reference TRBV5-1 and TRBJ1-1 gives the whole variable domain KAGVTQTPRYLIKTRGQQVTLSCSPISGHRSVSWYQQTPGQGLQFLFEYFSETQRNKGNFPGRFSGRQFSNSRSEMNVSTLELGDSALYLCASSLWQMNTEAFFGQGTRLTVV.